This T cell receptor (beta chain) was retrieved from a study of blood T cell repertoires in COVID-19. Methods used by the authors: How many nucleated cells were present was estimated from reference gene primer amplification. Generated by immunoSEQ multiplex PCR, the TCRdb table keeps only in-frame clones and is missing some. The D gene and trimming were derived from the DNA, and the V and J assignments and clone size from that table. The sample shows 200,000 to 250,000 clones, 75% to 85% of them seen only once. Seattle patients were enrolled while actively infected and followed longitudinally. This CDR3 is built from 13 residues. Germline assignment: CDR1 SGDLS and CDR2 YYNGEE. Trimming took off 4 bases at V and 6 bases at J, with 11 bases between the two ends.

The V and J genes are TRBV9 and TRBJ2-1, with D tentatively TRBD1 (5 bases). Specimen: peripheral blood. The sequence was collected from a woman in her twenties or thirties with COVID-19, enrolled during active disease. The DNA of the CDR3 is TGTGCCAGCAGCTTGTTAGGGGTCAATGAGCAGTTCTTC. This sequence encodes CASSLLGVNEQFF. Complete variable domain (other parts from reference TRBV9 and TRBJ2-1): DSGVTQTPKHLITATGQRVTLRCSPRSGDLSVYWYQQSLDQGLQFLIQYYNGEERAKGNILERFSAQQFPDLHSELNLSSLELGDSALYFCASSLLGVNEQFFGPGTRLTVL.